This is a list of T cell receptor beta chains from one sample in a study of shared clonotypes between healthy human individuals. Sequenced by immunoSEQ multiplex PCR; TCRdb stores in-frame clones only, minus some. The table shows about 2.3 million clones, with approximately 90% occurring only once. Sequencing used naive CD4+ T cells from PBMCs. These receptors all come from a man aged 18-30 years in good health. Some clones in this sample may be carry-over from other donors' samples. The CDR3 runs from the conserved cysteine through the conserved F or W. The order of the fields is D gene, clone size, CDR3 length, J gene, V gene, CDR3 protein, CDR3 DNA. A D gene is named only where the DNA matches it firmly. Expanded clones are given a class, and other clones once, few, many or no size at all.

>NA|NA|15|TRBJ1-1|TRBV28
CASTIRRGPGTEAFF
TGTGCCAGTACCATACGACGGGGTCCGGGCACTGAAGCTTTCTTT
>NA|NA|13|TRBJ2-5|TRBV5-6
CASNPDREGTQYF
TGTGCCAGCAACCCGGACAGGGAGGGGACCCAGTACTTC
>TRBD2|NA|14|TRBJ2-7|TRBV7-8
CASSYLAAPGEQYF
TGTGCCAGCAGCTATCTAGCGGCGCCTGGGGAGCAGTACTTC
>NA|NA|15|TRBJ2-3|TRBV18
CASSLLTTGADTQYF
TGTGCCAGCTCCCTCCTTACGACCGGGGCAGATACGCAGTATTTT
>NA|NA|14|TRBJ1-1|TRBV9
CASSVVSAGTEAFF
TGTGCCAGCAGCGTAGTGAGTGCGGGCACTGAAGCTTTCTTT
>TRBD1|NA|15|TRBJ1-5|TRBV28
CASSPSDRPNQPQHF
TGTGCCAGCAGTCCGTCGGACAGGCCAAATCAGCCCCAGCATTTT
>NA|NA|15|TRBJ1-2|TRBV5-1
CASSSGFGGDLGYTF
TGCGCCAGCAGCTCTGGGTTTGGTGGGGACCTTGGCTACACCTTC
>NA|NA|13|TRBJ1-1|TRBV28
CASSSPSGPEAFF
TGTGCCAGCAGTTCCCCCTCAGGGCCTGAAGCTTTCTTT
>NA|NA|17|TRBJ2-4|TRBV28
CASSFSGKGVAKNIQYF
TGTGCCAGCAGTTTTTCTGGAAAGGGCGTAGCCAAAAACATTCAGTACTTC
>NA|NA|14|TRBJ2-7|TRBV19
CASSISPGVYEQYF
TGTGCCAGTAGTATATCCCCTGGAGTATACGAGCAGTACTTC
>NA|NA|14|TRBJ1-5|TRBV19
CASTGQATYQPQHF
TGTGCCAGTACCGGGCAGGCAACTTATCAGCCCCAGCATTTT
>TRBD2|NA|16|TRBJ2-2|TRBV11-2
CASSLLAGDYTGELFF
TGTGCCAGCAGCTTGTTAGCGGGAGATTACACCGGGGAGCTGTTTTTT
>NA|NA|14|TRBJ2-7|TRBV18
CASSPPGLPYEQYF
TGTGCCAGCTCACCACCCGGACTGCCTTACGAGCAGTACTTC
>NA|NA|14|TRBJ1-1|TRBV28
CATSQVENSLEAFF
TGTGCCACTTCCCAAGTCGAGAACAGTTTAGAAGCTTTCTTT
>NA|NA|13|TRBJ2-3|TRBV7-2
CASSPLSPDTQYF
TGTGCCAGCAGCCCTCTATCCCCCGATACGCAGTATTTT
>NA|NA|17|TRBJ1-3|TRBV19
CASSIAGLGVYGNTIYF
TGTGCCAGTAGTATAGCCGGGCTGGGGGTGTATGGAAACACCATATATTTT
>NA|NA|14|TRBJ1-2|TRBV28
CASSLWGKDYGYTF
TGTGCCAGCAGTTTGTGGGGAAAGGACTATGGCTACACCTTC
>TRBD1|once|15|TRBJ1-3|TRBV25-1
CASSAGTGNRNTIYF
TGTGCCAGCAGTGCTGGGACAGGTAACAGAAACACCATATATTTT
>NA|NA|16|TRBJ1-3|TRBV4-2
CASSQDGTATGNTIYF
TGTGCCAGCAGCCAAGATGGGACTGCGACTGGAAACACCATATATTTT
>NA|NA|15|TRBJ2-5|TRBV5-1
CASSLEGGRGETQYF
TGCGCCAGCAGCTTGGAGGGGGGGCGCGGAGAGACCCAGTACTTC
>NA|NA|20|TRBJ2-6|TRBV4-1
CASSPRAIWNLGSGANVLTF
TGCGCCAGCAGTCCAAGGGCGATCTGGAATCTAGGGTCTGGGGCCAACGTCCTGACTTTC
>NA|NA|14|TRBJ2-3|TRBV5-4
CASSSQGEEDTQYF
TGTGCCAGCAGCTCCCAGGGGGAGGAAGATACGCAGTATTTT
>TRBD2|NA|16|TRBJ2-3|TRBV7-9
CASSTGLAGGTDTQYF
TGTGCCAGCAGCACCGGACTAGCTGGGGGCACAGATACGCAGTATTTT
>NA|NA|15|TRBJ2-2|TRBV6-1
CASRTGTANTGELFF
TGTGCCAGCAGGACCGGGACCGCGAACACCGGGGAGCTGTTTTTT
>TRBD1|NA|20|TRBJ1-2|TRBV4-1
CASSQDSGTGSITLNYGYTF
TGCGCCAGCAGCCAAGATAGCGGGACAGGGTCAATAACTCTTAACTATGGCTACACCTTC
>NA|once|13|TRBJ1-1|TRBV11-3
CASSRGSNTEAFF
TGTGCCAGCAGCCGGGGGTCGAACACTGAAGCTTTCTTT
>NA|once|14|TRBJ2-1|TRBV7-3
CASSFQGLGNEQFF
TGTGCCAGCAGCTTCCAGGGGCTGGGTAATGAGCAGTTCTTC
>NA|NA|14|TRBJ1-2|TRBV19
CASSTGPAHYGYTF
TGTGCCAGTAGTACCGGACCGGCCCACTATGGCTACACCTTC
>TRBD1|once|15|TRBJ2-2|TRBV7-7
CASSMGQGDTGELFF
TGTGCCAGCAGCATGGGACAGGGGGACACCGGGGAGCTGTTTTTT
>NA|NA|14|TRBJ2-3|TRBV5-1
CASSFLPGTDTQYF
TGCGCCAGCAGCTTTTTGCCGGGCACAGATACGCAGTATTTT
>NA|once|17|TRBJ1-1|TRBV15
CATSRDPRAQMNTEAFF
TGTGCCACCAGCAGAGATCCTAGGGCCCAAATGAACACTGAAGCTTTCTTT
>NA|NA|16|TRBJ1-2|TRBV5-6
CASSLLRRKLNYGYTF
TGTGCCAGCAGCTTGCTACGGCGGAAACTAAACTATGGCTACACCTTC
>TRBD2|NA|14|TRBJ2-1|TRBV28
CASMVGGSGNEQFF
TGTGCCAGCATGGTCGGCGGGAGTGGAAATGAGCAGTTCTTC
>TRBD1|NA|15|TRBJ2-2|TRBV7-8
CASSNRQGNTGELFF
TGTGCCAGCAGCAACCGACAGGGGAACACCGGGGAGCTGTTTTTT
>NA|NA|18|TRBJ2-6|TRBV2
CASEEGYRTRAGANVLTF
TGTGCCTCAGAGGAGGGCTATAGGACGAGGGCTGGGGCCAACGTCCTGACTTTC
>NA|NA|14|TRBJ2-1|TRBV7-8
CASSLFAGMNEQFF
TGTGCCAGCAGCTTATTCGCGGGGATGAATGAGCAGTTCTTC